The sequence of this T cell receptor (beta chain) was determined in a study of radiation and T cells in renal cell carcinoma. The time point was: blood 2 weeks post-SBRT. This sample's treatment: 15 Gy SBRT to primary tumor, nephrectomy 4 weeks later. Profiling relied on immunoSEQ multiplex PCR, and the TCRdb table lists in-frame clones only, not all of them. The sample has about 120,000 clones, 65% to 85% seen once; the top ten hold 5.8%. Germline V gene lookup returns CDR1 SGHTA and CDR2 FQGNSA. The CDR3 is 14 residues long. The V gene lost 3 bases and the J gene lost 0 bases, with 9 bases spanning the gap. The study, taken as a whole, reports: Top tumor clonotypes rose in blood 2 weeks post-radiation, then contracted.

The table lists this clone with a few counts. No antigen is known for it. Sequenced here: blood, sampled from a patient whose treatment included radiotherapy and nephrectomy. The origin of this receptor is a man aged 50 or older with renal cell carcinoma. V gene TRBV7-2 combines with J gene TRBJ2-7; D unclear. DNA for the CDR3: TGTGCCAGCAGCTTCTCCCAGAACTCCTACGAGCAGTACTTC. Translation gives CASSFSQNSYEQYF.